These 16 T cell receptor beta chains were sequenced from one sample in a study of T cell responses to AZD1222 COVID-19 vaccine. Generated by immunoSEQ multiplex PCR, the TCRdb table keeps only in-frame clones and is missing some. The data show 100,000 to 130,000 clones, around 90% seen once. This material consisted of peripheral blood, taken 28 days after the second AZD1222 dose. These receptors came from an adult who received the AZD1222 COVID-19 vaccine.

Comments on this clone: This same CDR3 is encoded by further DNA sequences in the sample. The chain has TRBV12-3 or TRBV12-4 and TRBJ1-1; D gene ambiguous. The CDR3 is 13 residues long. Trimming took 3 bases from V and 1 from J, leaving 6 bases between them. This CDR3 is CASSFSENTEAFF. In DNA form, the CDR3 reads TGTGCCAGCAGTTTTTCAGAGAACACTGAAGCTTTCTTT.

V gene TRBV6-2 or TRBV6-3 combines with J gene TRBJ2-3; D ambiguous. Germline loops: CDR1 MNHEY, CDR2 SVGEGT. V was trimmed by 6 bases and J by 6 bases, leaving 13 bases between them. This CDR3 has 13 amino acids. CDR3 loop: CASSRGRSDTQYF. The CDR3 DNA reads TGTGCCAGCAGCCGTGGCCGCAGTGATACGCAGTATTTT.

This chain uses TRBV5-1 with TRBJ1-6, with 8 bases that match TRBD1. Germline CDR1 reads SGHRS; CDR2 reads YFSETQ. The CDR3 consists of 19 residues. The V gene end was trimmed by 3 bases and the J gene end by 0 bases; junction bases not matched to a gene: 11. In DNA, the CDR3 is TGCGCCAGCAGCTCCTTAGGGACAGGAGGAAGCTCCTATAATTCACCCCTCCACTTT. Protein product: CASSSLGTGGSSYNSPLHF.

The V call is TRBV6-4, the J call TRBJ1-2; D unclear. This CDR3 region has 13 residues. The germline CDR1 and CDR2 sequences are MRHNA and SNTAGT. V was shortened by 0 bases and J by 4 bases, with 6 bases between the two germline ends. The CDR3 DNA reads TGTGCCAGCAGTGACTCGGAATCCTATGGCTACACCTTC. Translating it yields CASSDSESYGYTF.

This clone appeared once. The chain carries TRBV5-1 and TRBJ2-2, with 12 positions matching TRBD2. The length of the CDR3 is 16 residues. V was clipped by 7 bases and J by 1 base; unmatched bases: 5. Germline V CDR1 and CDR2: SGHRS, YFSETQ. The CDR3 DNA sequence: TGCGCCAGCGGCAGGACTAGCGGGGTGAACACCGGGGAGCTGTTTTTT. It translates to CASGRTSGVNTGELFF.

The chain uses TRBV13 and TRBJ2-7; 9 bases align to TRBD2. J was trimmed by 4 bases and V by 5 bases; bases with no gene match: 15. Per germline, CDR1 PRHDT and CDR2 FYEKMQ (reference sequence). This CDR3 comprises 17 residues. The DNA of the CDR3 is TGTGCCAGCAGCCACAAACTCAGTAGCGGGGGCCTTTACGAGCAGTACTTC. This encodes CASSHKLSSGGLYEQYF.

This clone was counted a single time. This sequence joins TRBV5-6 and TRBJ2-7, with D unresolved. The V gene's germline CDR1 is SGHDT and CDR2 YYEEEE. Between the trimmed V and J ends, which lost 0 bases and 6 bases, there was a span of 7 bases. The CDR3 totals 12 residues. CDR3 bases: TGTGCCAGCAGCTTGGACACCACCGAGCAGTACTTC. This encodes CASSLDTTEQYF.

The V and J genes are TRBV7-2 and TRBJ2-1; D gene unclear. In germline, CDR1 is SGHTA, CDR2 FQGNSA. The V gene lost 7 bases and the J gene lost 5 bases, with 9 bases spanning the gap. The CDR3 loop spans 12 amino acids. CDR3 residues: CASTLTDNEQFF. The DNA of the CDR3 is TGTGCCAGCACCTTGACGGACAATGAGCAGTTCTTC.

The chain recombines TRBV6-5 with TRBJ1-4, with 8 positions matching TRBD1. Germline trimming cut 6 bases from V and 7 bases from J; bases unmatched to any gene: 7. This CDR3 has 14 residues. CDR1 and CDR2 from the germline V gene are MNHEY and SVGAGI. The CDR3 sequence: CASRPGGAGEKLFF. The CDR3 DNA follows: TGTGCCAGCAGGCCAGGGGGCGCAGGTGAAAAACTGTTTTTT.

V usage is TRBV7-9 and J usage is TRBJ1-4; D is perhaps TRBD1 (5 bases). Trimming left V 5 bases short and J 8 bases short, with 15 bases between. Germline loops: CDR1 SEHNR, CDR2 FQNEAQ (reference sequence). This CDR3 has 14 amino acids. The CDR3 sequence is CASSPTVQGEKLFF. CDR3 in DNA: TGTGCCAGCAGCCCCACGGTGCAGGGCGAAAAACTGTTTTTT.

This clone was detected once. J is TRBJ1-6 and V is TRBV7-4; TRBD1 might be the D (6 bases). Germline lookup yields CDR1 SGHVT and CDR2 SQSDAQ. The CDR3 runs to 19 residues. Deletions cut 3 bases from V and 0 bases from J, with 18 bases between. CDR3 nucleotide sequence: TGTGCCAGCAGCTTCCCAGGGGTTCTCACGAGCTCCTATAATTCACCCCTCCACTTT. Its protein is CASSFPGVLTSSYNSPLHF.

This chain joins TRBV4-3 and TRBJ1-1; no reliable D call. CDR3 length: 15 residues. V was clipped by 1 base and J by 1 base, with 10 bases between them. Looked up from germline, CDR1 is LGHNA and CDR2 is YSLEER. CDR3 region: CASSQVHSANTEAFF. The DNA of the CDR3 is TGCGCCAGCAGCCAAGTTCACAGCGCGAACACTGAAGCTTTCTTT.

The genes are TRBV30 and TRBJ1-1; D is possibly TRBD1 (5 bases). The CDR3 sequence is 14 residues long. V was shortened by 7 bases and J by 3 bases, with 18 bases between the two germline ends. Germline values: CDR1 GTSNPN, CDR2 SVGIG (reference sequence). CDR3 loop: CASSRDVLYTEAFF. The CDR3 DNA is TGTGCCTCGTCCCGGGACGTCCTCTACACTGAAGCTTTCTTT.

This clone was detected only a few times. This chain connects TRBV27 to TRBJ1-6, with TRBD1 identical over 9 bases. The CDR3 has 16 residues. Germline-derived CDR1 and CDR2 are MNHEY and SMNVEV (reference sequence). The V gene end was trimmed by 6 bases and the J gene end by 5 bases; junction bases not matched to a gene: 8. CDR3 bases: TGTGCCAGCAGCCCGAAGGGGACAGGGAATAATTCACCCCTCCACTTT. As protein: CASSPKGTGNNSPLHF.

The gene calls are TRBV28 and TRBJ2-7; D not certain. The germline V gene has CDR1 MDHEN and CDR2 SYDVKM. This CDR3 is built from 14 residues. The ends were cut back, 3 bases at V and 4 bases at J, with 13 bases in the middle. CDR3 nucleotide sequence: TGTGCCAGCAGTTTTTGGAGACACAAGTACGAGCAGTACTTC. Translation: CASSFWRHKYEQYF.

The chain carries TRBV19 and TRBJ2-6; the D is unclear. The germline gives CDR1 LNHDA, CDR2 SQIVND (reference sequence). Trimming took 2 bases from V and 0 from J, leaving 5 bases between them. This CDR3 has 15 residues. For the CDR3, the DNA is TGTGCCAGTAGTATAACCTTCTCTGGGGCCAACGTCCTGACTTTC. It is translated as CASSITFSGANVLTF.